A selection of T cell receptor beta chains follows, all from one sample in a study of blood T cell repertoires in COVID-19. Produced via immunoSEQ multiplex PCR; TCRdb's table is partial and in-frame only. Of roughly 260,000 clones in the sample, more than 60% were seen once. Sequenced input: peripheral blood. The receptors originated from a woman aged 40 to 50 with active or convalescent COVID-19. Each CDR3 is given with its conserved first and last residue. The D gene is left open where the match is weak. The size of a clone is reported for some rows only, either as once, few or many, or as a class for expanded clones.

clone size: NA; D gene: NA; J gene: TRBJ1-3; V gene: TRBV7-6; CDR3 DNA: TGTGCCAGCAGCTCCCCCGCAGACTCTGGAAACACCATATATTTT; CDR3 protein: CASSSPADSGNTIYF
clone size: NA; D gene: TRBD2; J gene: TRBJ2-2; V gene: TRBV5-1; CDR3 DNA: TGCGCCAGCCGCCAGCGGGGGGACACCGGGGAGCTGTTTTTT; CDR3 protein: CASRQRGDTGELFF
clone size: NA; D gene: NA; J gene: TRBJ1-6; V gene: TRBV5-6; CDR3 DNA: TGTGCCAGCAGCTTGGGCTCCGGGCAGGGGAACTCACCCCTCCACTTT; CDR3 protein: CASSLGSGQGNSPLHF
clone size: NA; D gene: NA; J gene: TRBJ1-2; V gene: TRBV5-1; CDR3 DNA: TGCGCCAGCAGCTTGGAGCGGGGCCCCTGGGATGGCTACACCTTC; CDR3 protein: CASSLERGPWDGYTF
clone size: NA; D gene: TRBD2; J gene: TRBJ2-3; V gene: TRBV29-1; CDR3 DNA: TGCAGCGTTGAGGCGGGGGGGGCCGCAGATACGCAGTATTTT; CDR3 protein: CSVEAGGAADTQYF
clone size: NA; D gene: NA; J gene: TRBJ2-3; V gene: TRBV20-1; CDR3 DNA: TGCAGTGCTAGAGATTTGCGAGGGAGGTATTTT; CDR3 protein: CSARDLRGRYF
clone size: NA; D gene: NA; J gene: TRBJ1-6; V gene: TRBV7-2; CDR3 DNA: TGTGCCAGCAGCTTAGATCAGGCAGCACCCCTCCACTTT; CDR3 protein: CASSLDQAAPLHF
clone size: once; D gene: TRBD1; J gene: TRBJ2-1; V gene: TRBV28; CDR3 DNA: TGTGCCAGCGGACGGGACAGGGGTATCCATGAGCAGTTCTTC; CDR3 protein: CASGRDRGIHEQFF
clone size: NA; D gene: TRBD1; J gene: TRBJ2-6; V gene: TRBV7-3; CDR3 DNA: TGTGCCAGCAGCAACGGACAGGGGGAACAATTTTCTCCCGGGGCCAACGTCCTGACTTTC; CDR3 protein: CASSNGQGEQFSPGANVLTF
clone size: NA; D gene: NA; J gene: TRBJ2-3; V gene: TRBV5-4; CDR3 DNA: TGTGCCAGCAGCTTGGGAGTAGCCTCTAGCACAGATACGCAGTATTTT; CDR3 protein: CASSLGVASSTDTQYF
clone size: many; D gene: TRBD1; J gene: TRBJ1-4; V gene: TRBV3-1/TRBV3-2; CDR3 DNA: TGTGCCAGCAGCGATACAGGGGGAACGGGAAAACTGTTTTTT; CDR3 protein: CASSDTGGTGKLFF
clone size: once; D gene: NA; J gene: TRBJ1-4; V gene: TRBV27; CDR3 DNA: TGTGCCAGCAGTTTTCTCGGCGGGGGTGAAGAAAAACTGTTTTTT; CDR3 protein: CASSFLGGGEEKLFF
clone size: NA; D gene: TRBD1; J gene: TRBJ1-2; V gene: TRBV18; CDR3 DNA: TGTGCCAGCTCACCAAGGACCCGGACAGGGGCTGAAGCTAACTATGGCTACACCTTC; CDR3 protein: CASSPRTRTGAEANYGYTF
clone size: NA; D gene: TRBD2; J gene: TRBJ2-1; V gene: TRBV9; CDR3 DNA: TGTGCCAGCAGCGCCGGGGGGTCAAACAATGAGCAGTTCTTC; CDR3 protein: CASSAGGSNNEQFF
clone size: NA; D gene: TRBD1; J gene: TRBJ1-1; V gene: TRBV19; CDR3 DNA: TGTGCCAGTAGCCTCTCCGGGACAGGGAACACTGAAGCTTTCTTT; CDR3 protein: CASSLSGTGNTEAFF
clone size: NA; D gene: TRBD2; J gene: TRBJ2-1; V gene: TRBV29-1; CDR3 DNA: TGCAGCGCCCGGGGGGGTTGGGACAATGAGCAGTTCTTC; CDR3 protein: CSARGGWDNEQFF
clone size: once; D gene: NA; J gene: TRBJ2-1; V gene: TRBV6-5; CDR3 DNA: TGTGCCAGCGGAGGCGGGGATTTCTACAATGAGCAGTTCTTC; CDR3 protein: CASGGGDFYNEQFF
clone size: NA; D gene: NA; J gene: TRBJ1-3; V gene: TRBV9; CDR3 DNA: TGTGCCAGCAGCAAAGGGAGTGGAAACACCATATATTTT; CDR3 protein: CASSKGSGNTIYF
clone size: NA; D gene: NA; J gene: TRBJ2-3; V gene: TRBV2; CDR3 DNA: TGTGCCAGCAGTGAATCACACACAGATACGCAGTATTTT; CDR3 protein: CASSESHTDTQYF
clone size: NA; D gene: TRBD1; J gene: TRBJ2-5; V gene: TRBV7-9; CDR3 DNA: TGTGCCAGCAGCCAACAGGGGTGGCAAGAGACCCAGTACTTC; CDR3 protein: CASSQQGWQETQYF
clone size: once; D gene: NA; J gene: TRBJ1-1; V gene: TRBV5-1; CDR3 DNA: TGCGCCAGCAGCCCCGGGGAGGTGAACGCTGAAGCTTTCTTT; CDR3 protein: CASSPGEVNAEAFF
clone size: NA; D gene: NA; J gene: TRBJ1-3; V gene: TRBV3-1/TRBV3-2; CDR3 DNA: TGTGCCAGCAGCCCTGGGACATGGGCTGGAAACACCATATATTTT; CDR3 protein: CASSPGTWAGNTIYF
clone size: NA; D gene: TRBD2; J gene: TRBJ2-2; V gene: TRBV5-6; CDR3 DNA: TGTGCCAGCAGGGGGGAGGGGTTGGCCGGGGAGCTGTTTTTT; CDR3 protein: CASRGEGLAGELFF
clone size: NA; D gene: NA; J gene: TRBJ1-6; V gene: TRBV3-1/TRBV3-2; CDR3 DNA: TGTGCCAGCAGCCTGAAGGGGCCACCCCTCCACTTT; CDR3 protein: CASSLKGPPLHF